Listed below are T cell receptor beta chains from one sample, sequenced in a study of identical twins. One entry per CDR3 protein results from TCRdb running MiXCR on the 5' RACE reads. Counted here are 750,000 to 950,000 distinct CDR3 sequences, about 12% occurring once; the ten biggest clones make up about 1.6%. These data are also associated with another study on yellow fever vaccine responses in identical twins.

The specimen was PBMCs. Receptors originate from a woman under 30 in good health. CDR3s include the opening cysteine and the closing phenylalanine or tryptophan. D genes are given only for firm matches. For some rows the clone size is stated as once, few or many, or as a class when expanded; others skip it.

TGTGCCAGCAGTGAAGTGGGGAATGGCTACACCTTC | CASSEVGNGYTF | . | TRBV25-1 | . | TRBJ1-2
TGTGCCAGCGCCTCCGGGGGTAGCGGGAGGAACATTCAGTACTTC | CASASGGSGRNIQYF | few | TRBV7-9 | TRBD2 | TRBJ2-4
TGTGCCAGCGGCATGACAGCGGGGGACCGCACAGATACGCAGTATTTT | CASGMTAGDRTDTQYF | few | TRBV6-2/TRBV6-3 | TRBD2 | TRBJ2-3
TGTGCCAGCAGCTTGCGGGGGGGAGTGACTAATGAAAAACTGTTTTTT | CASSLRGGVTNEKLFF | . | TRBV5-5 | . | TRBJ1-4
TGCAGCGGACGACTAGCGGGAGGGCCTTGGACCCAGTACTTC | CSGRLAGGPWTQYF | . | TRBV29-1 | TRBD2 | TRBJ2-5
TGCGCCAGCAGACAACAAGGGACTAGCGGGAGTTTGATAGAGACCCAGTACTTC | CASRQQGTSGSLIETQYF | . | TRBV23-1 | TRBD2 | TRBJ2-5
TGTGCCAGCAGCTTAGAAGGTCAGGGTAAGCAGCCCCAGCATTTT | CASSLEGQGKQPQHF | . | TRBV7-8 | . | TRBJ1-5
TGTGCCAGCAGCTTGCTACGGGACAGGGTTAATAGCGGGAGGACCTACGAGCAGTACTTC | CASSLLRDRVNSGRTYEQYF | few | TRBV5-8 | . | TRBJ2-7
TGTGCCATGGGAAAGGCGGGCTTCACAGATACGCAGTATTTT | CAMGKAGFTDTQYF | . | TRBV10-3 | . | TRBJ2-3
TGCGCCAGCAGCTTCTTAGCGGGGGCAGGAAATGAGCAGTTCTTC | CASSFLAGAGNEQFF | . | TRBV5-1 | TRBD2 | TRBJ2-1
TGCGCCAGCAGCCCGAGAGACACCAACCCCTACAATGAGCAGTTCTTC | CASSPRDTNPYNEQFF | . | TRBV5-1 | . | TRBJ2-1
TGTGCCAGCAGCCCTAGGCCGGGGGGAAGGTTCTCCTACAATGAGCAGTTCTTC | CASSPRPGGRFSYNEQFF | many | TRBV6-1 | TRBD2 | TRBJ2-1
TGTGCCAGCAGGGAAGAAACAAGGAAAACAGATACGCAGTATTTT | CASREETRKTDTQYF | . | TRBV2 | . | TRBJ2-3
TGTGCCACCAGCAGAGATCGTGGTGTTTCACCCCTCCACTTT | CATSRDRGVSPLHF | few | TRBV15 | . | TRBJ1-6
TGCGCCAGCAGAGACGGGGGGGCCAGGTCGCACCTAGAGACCCAGTACTTC | CASRDGGARSHLETQYF | few | TRBV5-1 | TRBD2 | TRBJ2-5
TGTGCCAGTCGAAACAGGAACCCTAATTTCTCCTACAATGAGCAGTTCTTC | CASRNRNPNFSYNEQFF | few | TRBV19 | . | TRBJ2-1
TGTGCCAGCAGCGCCGGAGCATCCGATACGCAGTATTTT | CASSAGASDTQYF | many | TRBV9 | . | TRBJ2-3
TGCGCCAGCAGTCCCACCGGGACAGGGATGTACAATGAGCAGTTCTTC | CASSPTGTGMYNEQFF | many | TRBV10-2 | TRBD1 | TRBJ2-1
TGCAGCGTCCTAGGACAGGGGGGTCAGCCCCAGCATTTT | CSVLGQGGQPQHF | . | TRBV29-1 | TRBD1 | TRBJ1-5
TGCGCCAGCAGCCAAGGGACCGGGGCGCGGGGCCGGAACACTGAAGCTTTCTTT | CASSQGTGARGRNTEAFF | . | TRBV4-1 | . | TRBJ1-1
TGTGCCAGCAGTGAAGAGGCGGGTTTGACTGAAGCTTTCTTT | CASSEEAGLTEAFF | few | TRBV6-1 | . | TRBJ1-1
TGTGCCATCAGTGAGTCTCGGCAGGGGGACAATGAGCAGTTCTTC | CAISESRQGDNEQFF | . | TRBV10-3 | TRBD1 | TRBJ2-1
TGTGCCACCTCTAGTTTTAGTGAGCAGTTCTTC | CATSSFSEQFF | . | TRBV15 | . | TRBJ2-1
TGTGCCAGCAGCCCCGCACCGACAGACCAAGAGACCCAGTACTTC | CASSPAPTDQETQYF | . | TRBV7-9 | . | TRBJ2-5
TGTGCCAGCAGCTTCGGAGGGGGAGCAACTAATGAAAAACTGTTTTTT | CASSFGGGATNEKLFF | . | TRBV7-9 | . | TRBJ1-4
TGTGCCAGCAGTTTAGGGGCGAGGCGGGACACTGAAGCTTTCTTT | CASSLGARRDTEAFF | few | TRBV12-3/TRBV12-4 | . | TRBJ1-1
TGTGCCAGCAGCTTATCCGGGACACCTGAAAAACTGTTTTTT | CASSLSGTPEKLFF | many | TRBV7-9 | . | TRBJ1-4
TGTGCCAGCAGCTTCGAAGCCTCCTACGAGCAGTACTTC | CASSFEASYEQYF | . | TRBV13 | . | TRBJ2-7
TGCAGTGCGAGGACAGGGCTAATTGCTGAAGCTTTCTTT | CSARTGLIAEAFF | . | TRBV20-1 | TRBD1 | TRBJ1-1
TGCAGTGCTAGGACTAGCGGGAGACTCAATGAGCAGTTCTTC | CSARTSGRLNEQFF | . | TRBV20-1 | TRBD2 | TRBJ2-1
TGCAGCGCTAGGGGGGATGGATTTGGTGAAAAACTGTTTTTT | CSARGDGFGEKLFF | . | TRBV29-1 | . | TRBJ1-4
TGTGCCAGCAGTCTCTATGGGGGTCATCAGCCCCAGCATTTT | CASSLYGGHQPQHF | few | TRBV2 | . | TRBJ1-5
TGTGCCAGCTCTCCGGTGGGACAGGGAGTTTTCTCCGAGCAGTACTTC | CASSPVGQGVFSEQYF | . | TRBV18 | TRBD1 | TRBJ2-7
TGTGCCAGCAGTGGGGGACGGAGGGGGCTCTACAATGAGCAGTTCTTC | CASSGGRRGLYNEQFF | few | TRBV2 | . | TRBJ2-1
TGCAGCGTGACTGGGATTTATCGTCGGCAGTACTTC | CSVTGIYRRQYF | . | TRBV29-1 | . | TRBJ2-7
TGCGCCAGCAGCAAAGGACTAGCGGAGCCCACAGATACGCAGTATTTT | CASSKGLAEPTDTQYF | . | TRBV5-1 | TRBD2 | TRBJ2-3
TGTGCCAGCAGCGTTGGGACAACAGGTCAGCCCCAGCATTTT | CASSVGTTGQPQHF | few | TRBV9 | . | TRBJ1-5
TGCGCCAGCAGTGAGAGGGTCCGGGACATTCGCTCCTACAATGAGCAGTTCTTC | CASSERVRDIRSYNEQFF | few | TRBV10-1 | . | TRBJ2-1
TGTGCCAGCAGTAGAGGGGCCGGCACCGGGGAGCTGTTTTTT | CASSRGAGTGELFF | many | TRBV12-3/TRBV12-4 | . | TRBJ2-2
TGCGCCAGCAACCTTGAATCTCAGGTCCCCCTGGCAATTAACTATGGCTACACCTTC | CASNLESQVPLAINYGYTF | few | TRBV5-1 | . | TRBJ1-2
TGTGCCAGCAGATATGAAGCCGGGGAGCTGTTTTTT | CASRYEAGELFF | many | TRBV5-5 | . | TRBJ2-2
TGTGCCACCAGCAGAGATGGTGGTACCGTAAAAGAGACCCAGTACTTC | CATSRDGGTVKETQYF | few | TRBV15 | . | TRBJ2-5
TGTGCCAGCAGCTTAAAGCCCCGGGACAGGGCAGACAATGAGCAGTTCTTC | CASSLKPRDRADNEQFF | few | TRBV11-2 | TRBD1 | TRBJ2-1
TGCAGTGTGCCCTTTCGGGATACGCAGTATTTT | CSVPFRDTQYF | few | TRBV20-1 | . | TRBJ2-3
TGTGCCAGCAGCTTAGCGCTAGCGGGGCAAGAGACCCAGTACTTC | CASSLALAGQETQYF | few | TRBV11-1 | TRBD2 | TRBJ2-5
TGTGCCAGCAGCCAAACTTCGACAGGGCCGGCTTTCTTT | CASSQTSTGPAFF | . | TRBV7-9 | TRBD1 | TRBJ1-1
TGCAGTGCTAGAGAACGGCCTTACGACCACAATGAGCAGTTCTTC | CSARERPYDHNEQFF | . | TRBV20-1 | . | TRBJ2-1
TGTGCCAGCAACCTAGCGGGGGCCAACTCCTACAATGAGCAGTTCTTC | CASNLAGANSYNEQFF | few | TRBV3-1 | TRBD2 | TRBJ2-1
TGCGCCAGCAGCTTCCTAACCACGAGCTCCTACAATGAGCAGTTCTTC | CASSFLTTSSYNEQFF | few | TRBV5-1 | . | TRBJ2-1
TGTGCCACCAGCGGGGACCGGCTCGGCTACGAGCAGTACTTC | CATSGDRLGYEQYF | . | TRBV15 | . | TRBJ2-7
TGTGCCAGCAGCCAAGAAGGGCGGGGGGTGTACAATGAGCAGTTCTTC | CASSQEGRGVYNEQFF | . | TRBV3-1 | TRBD2 | TRBJ2-1
TGTGCCAGCAGTGCAACTAGCGGAGATTACAATGAGCAGTTCTTC | CASSATSGDYNEQFF | many | TRBV6-4 | TRBD2 | TRBJ2-1
TGTGCCAGCAGGGGGACAGGGTCTTTCCTGGAGACCCAGTACTTC | CASRGTGSFLETQYF | . | TRBV12-3/TRBV12-4 | TRBD1 | TRBJ2-5
TGCGCCAGCAGCCCACCAGGGACTTCCTACAATGAGCAGTTCTTC | CASSPPGTSYNEQFF | . | TRBV4-1 | . | TRBJ2-1